Presented here are 14 T cell receptor beta chains from one specimen sequenced in a study of monozygotic twins with cystic fibrosis. The protocol was immunoSEQ multiplex PCR, while the TCRdb copy is restricted to in-frame clones and leaves out a portion. The table includes approximately 11,000 clones, around 85% detected once. Input material: blood. The receptors were gathered from a man younger than 35 with cystic fibrosis.

The chain employs TRBV7-2 and TRBJ2-3; no definite D call. Deletions cut 4 bases from V and 2 bases from J, with 7 bases between. This CDR3 is built from 13 residues. Germline loops: CDR1 SGHTA, CDR2 FQGNSA. The CDR3 region is CASSSGSTDTQYF. In nucleotides, the CDR3 is TGTGCCAGCAGCTCAGGTTCCACAGATACGCAGTATTTT.

In this sample, this clone turned up once. The chain is built from TRBV5-5 and TRBJ1-1, with 9 positions matching TRBD1. The CDR3 contains 15 residues. Germline V gene data show CDR1 as SGHKS and CDR2 as YYEKEE (reference sequence). J gave up 4 bases and V 2 bases, and 6 bases lay outside the gene matches. The CDR3 protein is CASSFGTGRGTEAFF. Written as DNA, the CDR3 is TGTGCCAGCAGCTTCGGGACAGGGAGAGGCACTGAAGCTTTCTTT.

This chain uses TRBV11-2 with TRBJ2-3, with D maybe TRBD2 (6 bases). The CDR3 extends over 16 amino acids. Germline-derived CDR1 and CDR2 are SGHAT and FQNNGV. Trimming left V 1 base short and J 1 base short, with 12 bases between. The CDR3 DNA sequence: TGTGCCAGCAGCTTAGCCCCTAGCGCCCGCACAGATACGCAGTATTTT. This codes for CASSLAPSARTDTQYF.

V is TRBV11-2 and J is TRBJ2-7, with unresolved D. Trimming took off 2 bases at V and 1 base at J, with 6 bases between the two ends. Germline loops: CDR1 SGHAT, CDR2 FQNNGV. The length of the CDR3 is 13 residues. CDR3 residues: CASSLWRSYEQYF. The CDR3 DNA is TGTGCCAGCAGCTTATGGCGTTCCTACGAGCAGTACTTC.

V and J are TRBV2 and TRBJ2-2, with TRBD1 identical over 10 bases. CDR1 is SNHLY and CDR2 is FYNNEI in the germline V gene. V gave up 6 bases and J gave up 3 bases; unmatched junction bases: 4. The CDR3 sequence is 15 residues long. This CDR3 reads CASRPGTGDTGELFF. In DNA form, the CDR3 reads TGTGCCAGCAGGCCCGGGACAGGGGACACCGGGGAGCTGTTTTTT.

The chain recombines TRBV11-3 with TRBJ2-2; 7 bases are a match to TRBD1. The CDR3 is made up of 15 amino acids. V shed 5 bases and J 1 base; nucleotides not matched to a gene: 4. CDR1 SGHNT and CDR2 YENEEA come from the germline V gene. CDR3 region: CASSRTGKNTGELFF. Here the CDR3 DNA reads TGTGCCAGCAGCCGGACAGGAAAGAACACCGGGGAGCTGTTTTTT.

The genes are TRBV7-2 and TRBJ1-2; no clear D. This CDR3 has 15 residues. Germline CDR1 is SGHTA and CDR2 is FQGNSA. The ends were cut back, 5 bases at V and 4 bases at J, with 17 bases in the middle. The CDR3 region has the DNA TGTGCCAGCAGCACAAAGGGAGGCATAAGCTATGGCTACACCTTC. It encodes CASSTKGGISYGYTF.

This rearrangement joins TRBV10-1 to TRBJ2-2; 8 bases are a match to TRBD2. The germline gives CDR1 WNHNN, CDR2 SYGVQD (reference sequence). V lost 5 bases and J lost 7; bases outside the gene matches: 12. This CDR3 is 16 amino acids long. CDR3 in amino acids: CASSQAGVIGGGELFF. CDR3 nucleotide sequence: TGCGCCAGCAGTCAAGCGGGAGTGATTGGGGGCGGGGAGCTGTTTTTT.

This chain connects TRBV2 to TRBJ1-4, with D possibly being TRBD1 (5 bases). This CDR3 has 14 amino acids. V was trimmed by 6 bases and J by 4 bases, leaving 12 bases between them. Germline values: CDR1 SNHLY, CDR2 FYNNEI. As DNA, the CDR3 is TGTGCCAGCAGAAATCAGGGAGTTAATGAAAAACTGTTTTTT. As protein: CASRNQGVNEKLFF.

The chain links TRBV5-8 to TRBJ1-2; D unclear. Germline CDR1 reads SGHTS; CDR2 reads YDEGEE. Deletions cut 0 bases from V and 2 bases from J, with 11 bases between. There are 15 residues in the CDR3. CDR3 in amino acids: CASSLVFWQNYGYTF. The DNA of the CDR3 is TGTGCCAGCAGCTTGGTATTTTGGCAGAACTATGGCTACACCTTC.

This chain links TRBV5-1 with TRBJ2-7; 9 bases line up with TRBD1. Looked up from germline, CDR1 is SGHRS and CDR2 is YFSETQ. The CDR3 contains 14 residues. V lost 5 bases, J lost 5 bases, and 8 bases stayed unmatched. In nucleotides, the CDR3 is TGCGCCAGCAGTACCGGGACAGGGTCCAACGAGCAGTACTTC. As protein: CASSTGTGSNEQYF.

The chain links TRBV5-6 to TRBJ1-1, with D unclear. Germline CDR1 SGHDT, CDR2 YYEEEE. This CDR3 has 14 residues. The V end lost 0 bases, the J end lost 1 base, and 7 bases lay between the germline ends. The CDR3 coding sequence is TGTGCCAGCAGCTTGGATCTCCCGAACACTGAAGCTTTCTTT. It translates to CASSLDLPNTEAFF.

This chain uses TRBV19 with TRBJ2-5; 10 bases agree with TRBD2. CDR1 is LNHDA and CDR2 is SQIVND in the germline V gene (reference sequence). This CDR3 is built from 17 residues. The J segment lost 4 bases and the V segment lost 5 bases, leaving 13 bases of the junction unmatched. The CDR3 loop reads CASSLASGRVGGETQYF. Written as DNA, the CDR3 is TGTGCCAGTAGTCTGGCTAGCGGGAGAGTCGGCGGAGAGACCCAGTACTTC.

The chain couples TRBV28 to TRBJ1-2; TRBD1 aligns across 12 bases. Germline V gene data show CDR1 as MDHEN and CDR2 as SYDVKM. Losses at the gene ends were 5 bases for V and 8 bases for J; bases not matched to a gene: 9. The CDR3 has 15 residues. CDR3 in DNA: TGTGCCAGCAGTCCGACGTGGGACAGGGGGCCCGGCTACACCTTC. It yields the protein CASSPTWDRGPGYTF.